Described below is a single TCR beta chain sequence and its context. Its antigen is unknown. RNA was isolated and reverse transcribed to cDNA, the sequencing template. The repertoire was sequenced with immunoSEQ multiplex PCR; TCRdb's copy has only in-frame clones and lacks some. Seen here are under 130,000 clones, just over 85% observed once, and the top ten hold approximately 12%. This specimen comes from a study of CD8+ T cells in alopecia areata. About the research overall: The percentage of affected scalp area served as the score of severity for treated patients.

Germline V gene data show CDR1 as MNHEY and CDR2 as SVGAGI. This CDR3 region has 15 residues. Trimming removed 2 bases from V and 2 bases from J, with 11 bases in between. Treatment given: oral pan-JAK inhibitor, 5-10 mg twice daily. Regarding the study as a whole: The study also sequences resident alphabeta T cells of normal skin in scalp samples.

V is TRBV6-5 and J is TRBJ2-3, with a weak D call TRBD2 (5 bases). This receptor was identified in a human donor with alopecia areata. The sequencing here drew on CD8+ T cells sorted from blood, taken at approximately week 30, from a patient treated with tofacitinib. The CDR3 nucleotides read TGTGCCAGCAGTTACGGTGCGGGTTACACAGATACGCAGTATTTT. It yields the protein CASSYGAGYTDTQYF.